The rows below give T cell receptor beta chains drawn from one sample of a study of cytomegalovirus exposure and HLA in healthy donors. Repertoires were generated with immunoSEQ multiplex PCR, while TCRdb's copy carries only in-frame clones and drops some. Here the sample table reports tens of thousands of clones. Sequenced material: PBMCs. The receptors originated from a woman younger than 45 in good health and CMV-seronegative. Each CDR3 is given with its conserved first and last residue. Fields, in order: D gene, V gene, J gene, CDR3 protein, CDR3 DNA. A D gene is named only where the DNA matches it firmly.

D gene: TRBD2; V gene: TRBV5-1; J gene: TRBJ2-1; CDR3 protein: CASSYPKSGSNNEQFF; CDR3 DNA: TGCGCCAGCAGCTACCCCAAAAGCGGGAGCAACAATGAGCAGTTCTTC
D gene: .; V gene: TRBV20-1; J gene: TRBJ1-2; CDR3 protein: CSATVMGGYTF; CDR3 DNA: TGCAGTGCCACAGTGATGGGTGGCTACACCTTC
D gene: TRBD1; V gene: TRBV4-1; J gene: TRBJ2-1; CDR3 protein: CASSQADRDRVRNEQFF; CDR3 DNA: TGCGCCAGCAGCCAAGCAGACCGGGACAGGGTAAGAAATGAGCAGTTCTTC
D gene: .; V gene: TRBV30; J gene: TRBJ2-3; CDR3 protein: CAGSKGGTSTDTQYF; CDR3 DNA: TGTGCCGGGAGTAAAGGCGGAACTAGCACAGATACGCAGTATTTT
D gene: .; V gene: TRBV5-6; J gene: TRBJ1-5; CDR3 protein: CASSLGLSNQPQHF; CDR3 DNA: TGTGCCAGCAGCTTGGGTTTAAGCAATCAGCCCCAGCATTTT
D gene: .; V gene: TRBV6-1; J gene: TRBJ1-1; CDR3 protein: CASSEVERNTEAFF; CDR3 DNA: TGTGCCAGCAGTGAAGTTGAGCGGAACACTGAAGCTTTCTTT
D gene: TRBD2; V gene: TRBV7-9; J gene: TRBJ2-7; CDR3 protein: CASSPSAGGPLEQYF; CDR3 DNA: TGTGCCAGCAGCCCGTCTGCGGGAGGGCCCCTCGAGCAGTACTTC
D gene: TRBD2; V gene: TRBV5-1; J gene: TRBJ2-1; CDR3 protein: CASSLAGGFYNEQFF; CDR3 DNA: TGCGCCAGCAGTTTAGCGGGAGGGTTCTACAATGAGCAGTTCTTC
D gene: .; V gene: TRBV5-6; J gene: TRBJ2-3; CDR3 protein: CASSLGLVGADTQYF; CDR3 DNA: TGTGCCAGCAGCTTGGGCCTAGTGGGAGCAGATACGCAGTATTTT
D gene: .; V gene: TRBV6-5; J gene: TRBJ1-1; CDR3 protein: CASSYRGLTNTEAFF; CDR3 DNA: TGTGCCAGCAGTTACCGCGGCCTTACGAACACTGAAGCTTTCTTT
D gene: TRBD2; V gene: TRBV15; J gene: TRBJ2-3; CDR3 protein: CATSRTSGRSYTQYF; CDR3 DNA: TGTGCCACCAGCAGGACTAGCGGGAGGTCCTATACGCAGTATTTT
D gene: TRBD2; V gene: TRBV2; J gene: TRBJ2-1; CDR3 protein: CATQGELAGAPFF; CDR3 DNA: TGTGCCACGCAGGGAGAACTAGCGGGAGCCCCGTTCTTC
D gene: .; V gene: TRBV15; J gene: TRBJ1-4; CDR3 protein: CATSKGRGKLFF; CDR3 DNA: TGTGCCACCAGCAAAGGGAGAGGAAAACTGTTTTTT
D gene: TRBD2; V gene: TRBV5-4; J gene: TRBJ2-5; CDR3 protein: CASSWTSGSRGPETQYF; CDR3 DNA: TGTGCCAGCAGCTGGACTAGCGGGAGTCGGGGGCCAGAGACCCAGTACTTC
D gene: TRBD1; V gene: TRBV5-5; J gene: TRBJ2-5; CDR3 protein: CASSAYMTGNAETQYF; CDR3 DNA: TGTGCCAGCAGCGCCTACATGACAGGGAACGCGGAGACCCAGTACTTC
D gene: .; V gene: TRBV19; J gene: TRBJ1-5; CDR3 protein: CASSPQFGVSNQPQHF; CDR3 DNA: TGTGCCAGTAGCCCTCAGTTCGGGGTGAGCAATCAGCCCCAGCATTTT
D gene: TRBD1; V gene: TRBV2; J gene: TRBJ1-2; CDR3 protein: CASSEAHRGRGGYTF; CDR3 DNA: TGTGCCAGCAGTGAAGCGCACAGGGGGCGCGGAGGCTACACCTTC
D gene: .; V gene: TRBV18; J gene: TRBJ2-7; CDR3 protein: CASSPRSSYEQYF; CDR3 DNA: TGTGCCAGCTCCCCGAGGAGCTCCTACGAGCAGTACTTC
D gene: .; V gene: TRBV6-1; J gene: TRBJ2-7; CDR3 protein: CASGLGIYEQYF; CDR3 DNA: TGTGCCAGCGGGCTGGGTATCTACGAGCAGTACTTC
D gene: TRBD2; V gene: TRBV11-2; J gene: TRBJ2-1; CDR3 protein: CASSRWTSGTQFF; CDR3 DNA: TGTGCCAGCAGCCGTTGGACTAGCGGGACACAGTTCTTC
D gene: .; V gene: TRBV6-5; J gene: TRBJ1-1; CDR3 protein: CASSPRGGRTEAFF; CDR3 DNA: TGTGCCAGCAGTCCTCGGGGGGGTCGGACTGAAGCTTTCTTT
D gene: .; V gene: TRBV2; J gene: TRBJ1-1; CDR3 protein: CASSESGGYTEAFF; CDR3 DNA: TGTGCCAGCAGTGAGTCCGGGGGTTACACTGAAGCTTTCTTT
D gene: TRBD1; V gene: TRBV19; J gene: TRBJ1-5; CDR3 protein: CASSMTATGIGQPQHF; CDR3 DNA: TGTGCCAGTAGTATGACCGCGACAGGGATCGGGCAGCCCCAGCATTTT
D gene: TRBD1; V gene: TRBV6-4; J gene: TRBJ1-2; CDR3 protein: CASSLTGTGGNGYTF; CDR3 DNA: TGTGCCAGCAGTCTAACCGGGACAGGTGGAAATGGCTACACCTTC
D gene: TRBD1; V gene: TRBV5-4; J gene: TRBJ1-1; CDR3 protein: CASSNRGSEAFF; CDR3 DNA: TGTGCCAGCAGCAACAGGGGCTCCGAAGCTTTCTTT
D gene: .; V gene: TRBV29-1; J gene: TRBJ2-1; CDR3 protein: CSVGLGSGYYNEQFF; CDR3 DNA: TGCAGCGTTGGTTTAGGGAGCGGATACTACAATGAGCAGTTCTTC
D gene: .; V gene: TRBV6-1; J gene: TRBJ1-1; CDR3 protein: CASSERTRDTGAFF; CDR3 DNA: TGTGCCAGCAGTGAGAGGACCCGGGATACCGGAGCTTTCTTT
D gene: .; V gene: TRBV29-1; J gene: TRBJ2-5; CDR3 protein: CSVEIGGETQYF; CDR3 DNA: TGCAGCGTTGAAATTGGCGGGGAGACCCAGTACTTC
D gene: TRBD2; V gene: TRBV2; J gene: TRBJ2-1; CDR3 protein: CATRSSGRMGHNEQFF; CDR3 DNA: TGTGCCACCCGGTCTAGCGGGAGGATGGGACACAATGAGCAGTTCTTC
D gene: TRBD2; V gene: TRBV19; J gene: TRBJ2-1; CDR3 protein: CASSQSGGINEQFF; CDR3 DNA: TGTGCCAGTAGCCAAAGCGGGGGGATAAATGAGCAGTTCTTC
D gene: TRBD1; V gene: TRBV4-1; J gene: TRBJ2-3; CDR3 protein: CASSQEQGAGDTQYF; CDR3 DNA: TGCGCCAGCAGCCAAGAACAGGGGGCTGGAGATACGCAGTATTTT
D gene: .; V gene: TRBV27; J gene: TRBJ1-5; CDR3 protein: CASSLTTPSNQPQHF; CDR3 DNA: TGTGCCAGCAGCTTAACGACACCTAGCAATCAGCCCCAGCATTTT
D gene: .; V gene: TRBV5-1; J gene: TRBJ1-4; CDR3 protein: CASSLGGASNEKLFF; CDR3 DNA: TGCGCCAGCAGCTTGGGCGGGGCATCTAATGAAAAACTGTTTTTT
D gene: TRBD1; V gene: TRBV11-2; J gene: TRBJ1-2; CDR3 protein: CASSLERDRAWGYTF; CDR3 DNA: TGTGCCAGCAGCTTAGAACGGGACAGGGCTTGGGGCTACACCTTC
D gene: TRBD1; V gene: TRBV2; J gene: TRBJ1-1; CDR3 protein: CASRGQGHTEAFF; CDR3 DNA: TGTGCCAGCCGAGGACAGGGCCACACTGAAGCTTTCTTT
D gene: .; V gene: TRBV18; J gene: TRBJ1-3; CDR3 protein: CASSPSRDGSGNTIYF; CDR3 DNA: TGTGCCAGCTCACCTTCCCGAGATGGCTCTGGAAACACCATATATTTT
D gene: .; V gene: TRBV5-1; J gene: TRBJ2-3; CDR3 protein: CASSLAAKPTDTQYF; CDR3 DNA: TGCGCCAGCAGCTTGGCAGCGAAACCCACAGATACGCAGTATTTT
D gene: .; V gene: TRBV29-1; J gene: TRBJ1-4; CDR3 protein: CSVAGGGTNEKLFF; CDR3 DNA: TGCAGCGTTGCCGGGGGAGGAACTAATGAAAAACTGTTTTTT
D gene: TRBD2; V gene: TRBV30; J gene: TRBJ2-5; CDR3 protein: CAWSEIAGRETQYF; CDR3 DNA: TGTGCCTGGAGTGAAATAGCGGGTCGAGAGACCCAGTACTTC
D gene: TRBD1; V gene: TRBV9; J gene: TRBJ1-2; CDR3 protein: CASSVATGGNYGYTF; CDR3 DNA: TGTGCCAGCAGCGTAGCTACAGGGGGTAACTATGGCTACACCTTC
D gene: TRBD2; V gene: TRBV18; J gene: TRBJ2-1; CDR3 protein: CASSPGSGSSYNEQFF; CDR3 DNA: TGTGCCAGCTCACCGGGGAGCGGGAGCTCCTACAATGAGCAGTTCTTC
D gene: TRBD2; V gene: TRBV6-6; J gene: TRBJ2-6; CDR3 protein: CASITGGSGANVLTF; CDR3 DNA: TGTGCCAGCATCACGGGGGGTTCTGGGGCCAACGTCCTGACTTTC
D gene: TRBD2; V gene: TRBV7-9; J gene: TRBJ2-1; CDR3 protein: CASRTTGTSSNEQFF; CDR3 DNA: TGTGCCAGCAGAACCACCGGGACTAGCTCCAATGAGCAGTTCTTC
D gene: TRBD2; V gene: TRBV7-9; J gene: TRBJ2-5; CDR3 protein: CASSSSEVTSGRSKEQYF; CDR3 DNA: TGTGCCAGCAGCTCTAGCGAAGTGACTAGCGGGAGGTCGAAAGAGCAGTACTTC
D gene: TRBD2; V gene: TRBV25-1; J gene: TRBJ2-1; CDR3 protein: CASSVAGGLYNEQFF; CDR3 DNA: TGTGCCAGCAGTGTAGCGGGAGGATTATACAATGAGCAGTTCTTC